This T cell receptor beta chain was sequenced for a study of blood T cell repertoires in COVID-19. Whole-study context: Acute and convalescent COVID-19 specimens originated in the United States, Italy and Spain.

Germline V gene lookup returns CDR1 MDHEN and CDR2 SYDVKM. The CDR3 spans 14 residues. The junction had 4 bases not matched to a gene; V was cut back by 4 bases and J by 1 base. Authors' methods: Estimation of nucleated cell counts was performed using reference gene primer amplification. The table came from immunoSEQ multiplex PCR; TCRdb's copy has only in-frame clones and leaves some out. V, J and clone size were drawn from that table, and D and trimming were deduced from the DNA. The sample contains 90,000 or so clones, over 70% of which appear only once. J is TRBJ2-7 and V is TRBV28; 7 bases are shared with TRBD2. The TCR originated in a man older than 75 with active or convalescent COVID-19. Material: peripheral blood. The CDR3 region is CASSSLALSYEQYF. CDR3 DNA sequence: TGTGCCAGCAGTTCACTAGCGCTTTCCTACGAGCAGTACTTC.